A single T cell receptor (beta chain) is shown here with its context. The sample is drawn from a study of blood T cells in healthy people across ages. A second about 6 to 12 cycle PCR used barcoded and J-beta primers. MiXCR was run by TCRdb on the 5' RACE reads, yielding one entry per CDR3 protein. The table lists around 780,000 distinct CDR3 sequences, just over 55% of them singletons, with around 24% in the top ten. Trimming pared 2 bases from V and 6 bases from J, leaving 10 bases between. Per the germline V gene, CDR1 is MNHNS and CDR2 is SASEGT. The CDR3 length is 13 residues. This clonotype was sampled from a man aged 40-50 years in good health. Sequenced material: blood. The genes are TRBV6-1 and TRBJ1-1, with D possibly TRBD1 on 5 matching bases. In nucleotides, the CDR3 is TGTGCCAGCAGTGAACAAGGGGCAGCTGAAGCTTTCTTT. This codes for CASSEQGAAEAFF.